A single sample is the source of the 3 T cell receptor beta chains below, sequenced in a study of cytomegalovirus exposure and HLA in healthy donors. Researchers ran the PCR with 60 Vbeta and 13 Jbeta primers. Produced via immunoSEQ multiplex PCR; TCRdb's table is partial and in-frame only. The sample shows about 160,000 clones, approximately 85% of them seen only once. Sample: PBMCs. All receptors come from a middle-aged man in good health and CMV-seropositive.

This clone occurred a few times. The rearrangement links TRBV7-9 to TRBJ2-2; tentatively, D is TRBD2 (6 bases). The germline V gene encodes CDR1 SEHNR and CDR2 FQNEAQ (reference sequence). The CDR3 spans 15 residues. V was shortened by 5 bases and J by 4 bases, with 14 bases between the two germline ends. For the CDR3, the DNA is TGTGCCAGCAGCAAACCGGGACTCACCACCGGGGAGCTGTTTTTT. Its translation: CASSKPGLTTGELFF.

This chain joins TRBV6-1 and TRBJ1-2; TRBD1 matches at 9 bases. The V and J ends lost 9 bases and 8 bases, in that order; junction bases with no gene match: 7. The CDR3 runs to 12 residues. Looked up from germline, CDR1 is MNHNS and CDR2 is SASEGT. The CDR3 DNA follows: TGTGCCAGAGGGGGACAGGGATACGGCTACACCTTC. This gives the protein CARGGQGYGYTF.

The chain is built from TRBV7-9 and TRBJ2-3, with 7 bases lining up with TRBD2. Germline CDR1 SEHNR, CDR2 FQNEAQ (reference sequence). The CDR3 is 15 amino acids. Unmatched junction bases numbered 4, after V lost 0 bases and J lost 4 bases. Here the CDR3 reads CASSLAAAGADTQYF. The DNA of the CDR3 is TGTGCCAGCAGCTTAGCGGCGGCGGGAGCAGATACGCAGTATTTT.